These 2 T cell receptor beta chains share one sample of origin, sequenced in a study of memory CD4+ T cells and cytomegalovirus serostatus. Single viable CD3+CD4+CD8-CD45RO+ cells were sorted as the memory CD4+ T cells. Data came from immunoSEQ multiplex PCR; TCRdb stores just in-frame clones and leaves some out. The table records around 61,000 clones, 82% of them present only once. Sequencing was performed on memory CD4+ T cells from blood. These receptors were taken from an adult in good health and CMV-seronegative.

The genes are TRBV9 and TRBJ2-3; 8 bases are a match to TRBD2. Germline CDR1 and CDR2: SGDLS and YYNGEE. There are 16 residues in the CDR3. V shed 2 bases and J 0 bases; nucleotides not matched to a gene: 5. CDR3 protein: CASSVQAGVSTDTQYF. The CDR3, as DNA: TGTGCCAGCAGCGTCCAAGCGGGGGTGAGCACAGATACGCAGTATTTT.

The chain is built from TRBV7-2 and TRBJ2-5; the match to TRBD2 covers 8 bases. In germline, CDR1 is SGHTA, CDR2 FQGNSA. V lost 5 bases, J lost 4 bases, and 3 bases stayed unmatched. The CDR3 is made up of 13 amino acids. The CDR3 sequence: CASSVSGGETQYF. The DNA for the CDR3 is TGTGCCAGCAGCGTAAGCGGGGGAGAGACCCAGTACTTC.